Below, 5 T cell receptor beta chains from the same sample are listed, as sequenced in a study of blood T cell repertoires in COVID-19. The protocol was immunoSEQ multiplex PCR, while the TCRdb copy is restricted to in-frame clones and leaves out a portion. The sample records roughly 120,000 clones, 90% being singletons. Sample: peripheral blood. These receptors were collected from a woman aged 55 to 70 with COVID-19, enrolled during active disease.

This chain joins TRBV15 and TRBJ1-2; D gene ambiguous. The CDR3 contains 14 residues. With 0 bases removed from V and 4 bases from J, the gap between germline ends came to 9 bases. Germline CDR1 LNHNV, CDR2 YYDKDF (reference sequence). The CDR3 DNA follows: TGTGCCACCAGCAGAGATAGAGATTTCTATGGCTACACCTTC. As protein: CATSRDRDFYGYTF.

This clone was seen more than once but under ten times. The V gene is TRBV7-8, the J gene TRBJ2-3, with 12 bases that match TRBD2. Germline assignment: CDR1 SGHVS and CDR2 FQNEAQ. This CDR3 is built from 17 residues. Unmatched junction bases numbered 6, after V lost 5 bases and J lost 0 bases. The CDR3 region is CASSLGLAGPSTDTQYF. The DNA of the CDR3 is TGTGCCAGCAGCCTCGGACTAGCGGGGCCCAGCACAGATACGCAGTATTTT.

The rearrangement joins TRBV4-1 to TRBJ2-7; D gene uncertain. The germline V and J ends were trimmed by 0 bases and 4 bases, with 10 bases remaining between them. The CDR3 has 14 amino acids. The germline gives CDR1 MGHRA, CDR2 YSYEKL. CDR3 nucleotide sequence: TGCGCCAGCAGCCAAGAAGCCCAGACATACGAGCAGTACTTC. It encodes CASSQEAQTYEQYF.

The genes are TRBV7-9 and TRBJ1-1, with 9 bases aligning to TRBD1. Germline-derived CDR1 and CDR2 are SEHNR and FQNEAQ (reference sequence). After removal of 5 bases from V and 3 bases from J, the junction contained 4 bases not matched to a gene. The CDR3 extends over 14 amino acids. The CDR3 nucleotides are TGTGCCAGCAGCCGTACAGGGGGCGACACTGAAGCTTTCTTT. It is translated as CASSRTGGDTEAFF.

The DNA for the CDR3 is TGTGCCAGCAGCCTCCCAGGGCGAACAGATACGCAGTATTTT. Translated: CASSLPGRTDTQYF. The chain recombines TRBV7-2 with TRBJ2-3; possibly TRBD1 for D (5 bases). From germline, CDR1 is SGHTA and CDR2 FQGNSA. Trimming removed 5 bases from V and 3 bases from J, with 12 bases in between. The CDR3 is 14 amino acids.